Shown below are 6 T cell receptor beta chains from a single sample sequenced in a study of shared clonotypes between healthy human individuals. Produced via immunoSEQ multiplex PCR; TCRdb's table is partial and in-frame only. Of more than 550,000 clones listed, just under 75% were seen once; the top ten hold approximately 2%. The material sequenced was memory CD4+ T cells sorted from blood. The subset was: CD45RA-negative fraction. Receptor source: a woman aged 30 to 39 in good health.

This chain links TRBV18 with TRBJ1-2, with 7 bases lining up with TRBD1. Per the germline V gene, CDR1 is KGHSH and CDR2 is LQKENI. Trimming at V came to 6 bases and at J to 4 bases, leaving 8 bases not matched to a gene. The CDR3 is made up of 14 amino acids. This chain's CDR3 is CASSQGESSYGYTF. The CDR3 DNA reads TGTGCCAGCTCCCAGGGGGAATCGAGCTATGGCTACACCTTC.

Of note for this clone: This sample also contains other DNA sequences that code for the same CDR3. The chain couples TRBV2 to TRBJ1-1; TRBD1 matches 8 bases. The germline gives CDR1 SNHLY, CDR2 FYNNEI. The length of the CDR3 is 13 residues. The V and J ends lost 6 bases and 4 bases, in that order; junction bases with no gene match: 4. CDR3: CASRDRGRTEAFF. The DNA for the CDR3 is TGTGCCAGCAGAGACAGGGGTCGCACTGAAGCTTTCTTT.

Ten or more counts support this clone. The CDR3 loop reads CASSLGPDRGWTNEKLFF. The DNA of the CDR3 is TGCGCCAGCAGCTTGGGTCCCGACAGGGGATGGACTAATGAAAAACTGTTTTTT. The V and J genes are TRBV5-1 and TRBJ1-4; 8 bases match TRBD1. The germline gives CDR1 SGHRS, CDR2 YFSETQ. V lost 0 bases, J lost 2 bases, and 9 bases stayed unmatched. This CDR3 has 18 amino acids.

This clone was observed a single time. In DNA, the CDR3 is TGTGCCAGCAGCTCCCGCTTTTTCGAGCAGTACTTC. Protein product: CASSSRFFEQYF. The chain joins TRBV11-2 to TRBJ2-7, with unresolved D. The length of the CDR3 is 12 residues. Per germline, CDR1 SGHAT and CDR2 FQNNGV. Trimming cost V 4 bases and J 6 bases, with 10 bases left between them.

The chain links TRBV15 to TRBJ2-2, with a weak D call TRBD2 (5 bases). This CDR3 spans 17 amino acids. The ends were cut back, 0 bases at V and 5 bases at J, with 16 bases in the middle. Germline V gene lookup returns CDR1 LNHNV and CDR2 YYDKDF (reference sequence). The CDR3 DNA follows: TGTGCCACCAGCAGAGATTTGGCGGGCACTGGGACCGGGGAGCTGTTTTTT. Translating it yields CATSRDLAGTGTGELFF.

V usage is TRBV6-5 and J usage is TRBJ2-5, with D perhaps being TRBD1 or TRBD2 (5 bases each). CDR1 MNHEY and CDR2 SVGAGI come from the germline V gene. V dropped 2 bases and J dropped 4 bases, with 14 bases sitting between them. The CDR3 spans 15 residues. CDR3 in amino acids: CASSYERAGRETQYF. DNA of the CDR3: TGTGCCAGCAGTTACGAGAGGGCAGGGCGAGAGACCCAGTACTTC.